These 16 T cell receptor beta chains share one sample of origin, sequenced in a study of blood T cell repertoires in COVID-19. Clones were read by immunoSEQ multiplex PCR, and TCRdb kept only the in-frame ones, dropping some. Among around 78,000 clones listed, around 88% were seen once. Sequencing was carried out using PBMCs or T cells enriched from blood (not recorded which). The receptors shown here come from a woman between 45 and 60 years old with acute COVID-19.

The rearrangement joins TRBV3-1 (or the pseudogene TRBV3-2) to TRBJ2-1, with TRBD2 identical over 7 bases. The V gene end was trimmed by 4 bases and the J gene end by 7 bases; junction bases not matched to a gene: 13. The CDR3 is made up of 16 amino acids. Germline CDR1 and CDR2: LGHDT and YNNKEL (reference sequence). CDR3 region: CASSLTLAGNRNEQFF. The CDR3 DNA reads as TGTGCCAGCAGCCTGACCTTAGCGGGTAATCGTAATGAGCAGTTCTTC.

V usage is TRBV24-1 and J usage is TRBJ2-1, with 7 positions matching TRBD1. The ends lost 4 bases at V and 8 bases at J; junction bases unmatched: 7. The CDR3 runs 14 residues. Germline lookup yields CDR1 KGHDR and CDR2 SFDVKD. CDR3 residues: CATSDATGLHEQFF. The CDR3 region has the DNA TGTGCCACCAGTGACGCGACAGGGCTCCATGAGCAGTTCTTC.

This chain joins TRBV6-4 and TRBJ2-3; maybe TRBD2 (5 bases). Germline V gene sequence: CDR1 MRHNA, CDR2 SNTAGT. The V end was cut by 2 bases, the J end by 5 bases, with 11 bases between. CDR3 length equals 14 residues. The CDR3 DNA is TGTGCCAGCAGTGACCGGGGTTCTAGAGATACGCAGTATTTT. Translated, it gives CASSDRGSRDTQYF.

The rearrangement links TRBV5-4 to TRBJ2-4; maybe TRBD1 (6 bases). The germline gives CDR1 SGHNT, CDR2 YYREEE (reference sequence). The CDR3 spans 15 residues. The V end was cut by 2 bases, the J end by 1 base, with 10 bases between. As DNA, the CDR3 is TGTGCCAGCAGCTTCTTGGGGGCGGCCAAAAACATTCAGTACTTC. It translates to CASSFLGAAKNIQYF.

The chain carries TRBV2 and TRBJ1-1, with a possible D match to TRBD1 (6 bases). Germline CDR1 and CDR2: SNHLY and FYNNEI. V lost 7 bases and J 1 base, leaving 13 bases between the germline ends. This CDR3 region has 14 residues. The CDR3 DNA is TGTGCCAGCAACTACTTACAGGGGAACACTGAAGCTTTCTTT. This encodes CASNYLQGNTEAFF.

The chain combines TRBV20-1 with TRBJ2-3; 10 bases agree with TRBD2. CDR1 is DFQATT and CDR2 is SNEGSKA in the germline V gene (reference sequence). The J segment lost 6 bases and the V segment lost 3 bases, leaving 15 bases of the junction unmatched. The CDR3 is made up of 17 amino acids. The CDR3 coding sequence is TGCAGTGCTAGTCCAAGGGCCTTCCTAGCGGGAGCTGATACGCAGTATTTT. It yields the protein CSASPRAFLAGADTQYF.

The rearrangement uses TRBV7-9 and TRBJ2-7; perhaps TRBD1 as D (5 bases). Germline V gene lookup returns CDR1 SEHNR and CDR2 FQNEAQ (reference sequence). The CDR3 is 13 residues long. V was pared by 5 bases and J by 4 bases, with 12 bases between. CDR3 sequence reads: CASSTRTLYEQYF. The DNA for the CDR3 is TGTGCCAGCAGCACCCGGACACTTTACGAGCAGTACTTC.

CDR3 amino acids: CASNRGMNTEAFF. CDR3 DNA sequence: TGTGCCAGCAACAGGGGGATGAACACTGAAGCTTTCTTT. The genes are TRBV7-9 and TRBJ1-1, with 8 bases lining up with TRBD1. The CDR3 consists of 13 residues. Germline values: CDR1 SEHNR, CDR2 FQNEAQ (reference sequence). Unmatched junction bases numbered 1, after V lost 7 bases and J lost 0 bases.

This clone turned up a few times. The chain carries TRBV2 and TRBJ1-2; TRBD1 aligns across 8 bases. With V trimmed by 6 bases and J by 7 bases, 7 bases remained unmatched. The length of the CDR3 is 13 residues. Germline V gene data show CDR1 as SNHLY and CDR2 as FYNNEI. CDR3 sequence (DNA): TGTGCCAGCAGACCGACAGGGGAGGGTGGCTACACCTTC. Protein product: CASRPTGEGGYTF.

The genes are TRBV30 and TRBJ2-2; tentatively, D is TRBD2 (6 bases). Trimming took off 5 bases at V and 6 bases at J, with 13 bases between the two ends. This CDR3 comprises 13 residues. The germline V gene encodes CDR1 GTSNPN and CDR2 SVGIG (reference sequence). CDR3 DNA: TGTGCCTGGGTGACTAGTGCGTCCGGGGAGCTGTTTTTT. Protein sequence: CAWVTSASGELFF.

The chain is built from TRBV5-4 and TRBJ2-3; the match to TRBD2 covers 7 bases. Trimming took 3 bases from V and 6 from J; bases not matched to a gene: 10. In germline, CDR1 is SGHNT, CDR2 YYREEE (reference sequence). The CDR3 is 15 amino acids. The CDR3 region has the DNA TGTGCCAGCAGCTCGATGGCGGGAGCGGGGGATACGCAGTATTTT. It is translated as CASSSMAGAGDTQYF.

This clone was picked up one time. J is TRBJ2-2 and V is TRBV9, with a tentative D call TRBD2 (6 bases). Germline V CDR1 and CDR2: SGDLS, YYNGEE. This CDR3 has 15 residues. Deletions cut 2 bases from V and 1 base from J, with 9 bases between. DNA of the CDR3: TGTGCCAGCAGCGTCACTAGCCTGAACACCGGGGAGCTGTTTTTT. Protein: CASSVTSLNTGELFF.

This sequence joins TRBV28 and TRBJ1-1; 8 bases agree with TRBD1. The ends lost 6 bases at V and 6 bases at J; junction bases unmatched: 9. Per the germline V gene, CDR1 is MDHEN and CDR2 is SYDVKM. The CDR3 runs to 14 residues. This CDR3 reads CASRIGQGGSEAFF. CDR3 coding DNA: TGTGCCAGCAGAATAGGACAGGGTGGGTCTGAAGCTTTCTTT.

The CDR3 spells CASRTVPVGGYTF. The CDR3 bases are TGTGCCAGCAGGACAGTCCCCGTGGGTGGCTACACCTTC. V usage is TRBV28 and J usage is TRBJ1-2; tentatively, D is TRBD1 (5 bases). The germline V gene encodes CDR1 MDHEN and CDR2 SYDVKM. Deletions cut 6 bases from V and 7 bases from J, with 15 bases between. The CDR3 is made up of 13 amino acids.

The chain couples TRBV11-2 to TRBJ1-1; TRBD1 agrees at 8 bases. V lost 3 bases to trimming and J lost 1 base; unmatched junction nucleotides: 13. Per germline, CDR1 SGHAT and CDR2 FQNNGV. The CDR3 consists of 18 residues. The CDR3 loop is CASSLPRGGTGRNTEAFF. For the CDR3, the DNA is TGTGCCAGCAGCTTGCCCCGGGGCGGGACAGGCCGGAACACTGAAGCTTTCTTT.

The rearrangement links TRBV14 to TRBJ2-2; TRBD1 agrees at 9 bases. The CDR3 runs to 16 residues. J gave up 3 bases and V 4 bases, and 6 bases lay outside the gene matches. The germline gives CDR1 SGHDN, CDR2 FVKESK. The CDR3 DNA follows: TGTGCCAGCAGCCGGACAGGGGCTGGCGACACCGGGGAGCTGTTTTTT. It is translated as CASSRTGAGDTGELFF.